These 18 T cell receptor beta chains were sequenced from one sample in a study of T-cell reconstitution after alpha-beta-depleted transplantation in children. Unique molecular identifiers were incorporated when the TCRbeta library was constructed. MiXCR, run by TCRdb on the PCR reads, gives a single entry per CDR3 protein. This table holds hundreds of thousands of distinct CDR3 sequences, about 9.5% found once. Sequencing used PBMCs from the stem cell graft donor, obtained from the stem cell graft. The origin of the receptors is a human donor who donated a stem cell graft to a child with acute lymphoblastic leukemia.

This clonotype was counted ten times or more. The chain is built from TRBV10-2 and TRBJ2-1, with TRBD1 as a possible D gene (6 bases). The V end lost 8 bases, the J end lost 1 base, and 12 bases lay between the germline ends. CDR1 and CDR2 from the germline V gene are WSHSY and SAAADI. The CDR3 has 14 amino acids. The chain's CDR3 is CASADSRSYNEQFF. The DNA for the CDR3 is TGCGCCAGCGCGGACAGTAGGTCCTACAATGAGCAGTTCTTC.

Comment on this clonotype: A much larger clone differs from this one at a single base, so this may be a read error. Since no conserved phenylalanine or tryptophan closes the CDR3, a read error is the likely cause. The rearrangement uses TRBV5-4 and TRBJ2-7; D is possibly TRBD1 (6 bases). The germline V gene encodes CDR1 SGHNT and CDR2 YYREEE (reference sequence). V was pared by 2 bases and J by 2 bases, with 11 bases between. The CDR3 has 14 amino acids. Written as DNA, the CDR3 is TGTGCCAGCAGCTTCTGGGACACCACCTACGAGCAGTACCTC. Its translation is CASSFWDTTYEQYL.

The table lists this clonotype with many counts. CDR3 residues: CSSREGRTDTQYF. CDR3 bases: TGCAGCTCCCGGGAGGGAAGGACAGATACGCAGTATTTT. The chain carries TRBV29-1 and TRBJ2-3; TRBD2 matches at 8 bases. Trimming at V came to 8 bases and at J to 3 bases, leaving 7 bases not matched to a gene. This CDR3 is built from 13 residues. Germline loops: CDR1 SQVTM, CDR2 ANQGSEA.

V usage is TRBV11-2 and J usage is TRBJ2-2; 8 nucleotides align to TRBD2. The CDR3 is 18 amino acids. Per the germline V gene, CDR1 is SGHAT and CDR2 is FQNNGV. Trimming removed 3 bases from V and 7 bases from J; junction bases left unmatched: 16. For the CDR3, the DNA is TGTGCCAGCAGCTTTGGGGCCGGGACTAGAGGTTCCGGCGGGGAGCTGTTTTTT. This sequence encodes CASSFGAGTRGSGGELFF.

This clonotype was recorded many times. The V gene is TRBV5-5, the J gene TRBJ2-7; no definite D call. The CDR3 length is 12 residues. Germline lookup yields CDR1 SGHKS and CDR2 YYEKEE (reference sequence). The V gene lost 4 bases and the J gene lost 6 bases, with 11 bases spanning the gap. The CDR3 coding sequence is TGTGCCAGCAGCCCGTGGGTTGGCGAGCAGTACTTC. The encoded protein is CASSPWVGEQYF.

There are many counts of this clonotype. The chain employs TRBV7-2 and TRBJ1-2; 7 positions match TRBD1. This CDR3 region has 16 residues. J lost 0 bases, V lost 6 bases, and 10 bases had no gene match. Germline assignment: CDR1 SGHTA and CDR2 FQGNSA. The CDR3 sequence: CASSLIFTGANYGYTF. The CDR3 DNA reads as TGTGCCAGCAGTTTAATTTTTACAGGGGCTAACTATGGCTACACCTTC.

This clonotype was observed a handful of times. V is TRBV7-8 and J is TRBJ2-2; D may correspond to TRBD1 or TRBD2 (5 bases each). With 4 bases removed from V and 1 base from J, the gap between germline ends came to 13 bases. The length of the CDR3 is 16 residues. Germline CDR1 reads SGHVS; CDR2 reads FQNEAQ. The CDR3: CASSSWDVENTGELFF. The CDR3 DNA reads as TGTGCCAGCAGCTCCTGGGACGTTGAGAACACCGGGGAGCTGTTTTTT.

The chain recombines TRBV27 with TRBJ2-1, with D perhaps being TRBD1 or TRBD2 (5 bases each). This CDR3 is built from 14 residues. The germline CDR1 and CDR2 sequences are MNHEY and SMNVEV (reference sequence). With 6 bases removed from V and 7 bases from J, the gap between germline ends came to 16 bases. The CDR3 reads CASSSPGTENEQFF. CDR3 bases: TGTGCCAGCAGCAGCCCCGGGACCGAGAATGAGCAGTTCTTC.

This clonotype was seen only a few times. CDR3 protein: CASSLVEGWGEQYF. The CDR3 nucleotides read TGTGCCAGCAGCTTAGTTGAGGGCTGGGGCGAGCAGTACTTC. The chain joins TRBV7-9 to TRBJ2-7; TRBD2 is a possible D gene (5 bases). CDR1 and CDR2 from the germline V gene are SEHNR and FQNEAQ (reference sequence). The CDR3 is 14 amino acids. V was trimmed by 1 base and J by 6 bases, leaving 13 bases between them.

Ten or more counts support this clonotype. The chain links TRBV6-6 to TRBJ2-5; D ambiguous. The V end was cut by 10 bases, the J end by 5 bases, with 11 bases between. CDR3 length: 11 amino acids. Per germline, CDR1 MNHNY and CDR2 SVGAGI (reference sequence). DNA for the CDR3: TGTGCCACCCAGTTAATGGAGACCCAGTACTTC. Residues: CATQLMETQYF.

This clonotype has ten or more counts. The CDR3 is CASSSYTDEAFF. The DNA of the CDR3 is TGCGCCAGCAGCTCATACACAGATGAAGCTTTCTTT. The chain carries TRBV5-1 and TRBJ1-1; D is undetermined. The ends were cut back, 3 bases at V and 7 bases at J, with 10 bases in the middle. The CDR3 is 12 residues long. Germline V gene data show CDR1 as SGHRS and CDR2 as YFSETQ.

This clonotype has ten or more counts. The chain combines TRBV7-8 with TRBJ2-7; D perhaps matches TRBD1 (5 bases). The length of the CDR3 is 15 residues. Germline lookup yields CDR1 SGHVS and CDR2 FQNEAQ. V was clipped by 3 bases and J by 3 bases, with 15 bases between them. This CDR3 is CASSFRGQGVYEQYF. CDR3 nucleotide sequence: TGTGCCAGCAGCTTCCGAGGACAAGGAGTCTACGAGCAGTACTTC.

This clonotype was detected many times. The chain recombines TRBV6-5 with TRBJ1-3, with D unclear. From germline, CDR1 is MNHEY and CDR2 SVGAGI. V gave up 4 bases and J gave up 0 bases, with 10 bases separating them. The CDR3 is made up of 15 amino acids. Written as DNA, the CDR3 is TGTGCCAGCAGTTCCCTGGGGAACTCTGGAAACACCATATATTTT. This gives the protein CASSSLGNSGNTIYF.

This clonotype was counted between two and nine times. The chain employs TRBV20-1 and TRBJ1-4; no reliable D call. Germline CDR1 is DFQATT and CDR2 is SNEGSKA (reference sequence). This CDR3 has 18 residues. V lost 0 bases and J lost 0, with 17 bases in between. The CDR3 nucleotides read TGCAGTGCTAGAGATCCTATGGGGAGATATGCAACTAATGAAAAACTGTTTTTT. Translated, it gives CSARDPMGRYATNEKLFF.

V is TRBV5-1 and J is TRBJ2-7; D gene unclear. This CDR3 has 14 residues. V was cut by 5 bases and J by 6 bases, with 18 bases left in between. CDR1 and CDR2 (germline): SGHRS, YFSETQ. DNA of the CDR3: TGCGCCAGCAGACCCCGACAAAACTCGGGCGAGCAGTACTTC. Translation gives CASRPRQNSGEQYF.

This clonotype has just a few counts. The rearrangement uses TRBV7-2 and TRBJ2-1, with D possibly being TRBD1 (5 bases). Germline assignment: CDR1 SGHTA and CDR2 FQGNSA. V dropped 2 bases and J dropped 0 bases, with 11 bases sitting between them. CDR3 length equals 16 residues. CDR3 residues: CASSLQSQGSYNEQFF. DNA for the CDR3: TGTGCCAGCAGCTTACAATCTCAGGGCTCCTACAATGAGCAGTTCTTC.

This clonotype was observed many times. The chain is built from TRBV5-5 and TRBJ2-2; 7 bases fit TRBD1. In germline, CDR1 is SGHKS, CDR2 YYEKEE (reference sequence). The CDR3 length is 16 residues. Trimming removed 1 base from V and 4 bases from J; junction bases left unmatched: 7. CDR3 DNA sequence: TGTGCCAGCAGCTTGCCTGACAGGGTGGGCACCGGGGAGCTGTTTTTT. This translates into CASSLPDRVGTGELFF.

This rearrangement joins TRBV18 to TRBJ2-2; weak D call: TRBD2 (5 bases). Trimming left V 5 bases short and J 0 bases short, with 10 bases between. CDR1 and CDR2 (germline): KGHSH, LQKENI. This CDR3 has 15 amino acids. The CDR3 is CASSGREANTGELFF. The CDR3 nucleotides read TGTGCCAGCTCAGGGAGAGAAGCGAACACCGGGGAGCTGTTTTTT. Using reference TRBV18 and TRBJ2-2 for the parts outside the CDR3, the full variable domain is NAGVMQNPRHLVRRRGQEARLRCSPMKGHSHVYWYRQLPEEGLKFMVYLQKENIIDESGMPKERFSAEFPKEGPSILRIQQVVRGDSAAYFCASSGREANTGELFFGEGSRLTVL.